These 25 T cell receptor beta chains share one sample of origin, sequenced in a study of shared clonotypes between healthy human individuals (dated by TCRdb to the early 2020s). Preparation of the library involved the immunoSEQ multiplex PCR assay. In its TCRdb copy, this immuneACCESS table keeps in-frame sequences only and misses some clones. Where compared with another copy, unresolved V genes explain less than half of these, and the others have no known cause. For this sample the table gives 520,000 or so clones, of which 79% were detected only once. The ten largest clones capture 10% to 15% of the sample. Material for sequencing was PBMCs. The receptors here all came from a middle-aged woman in good health. Some clones in this sample may be carry-over from other donors' samples.

This rearrangement joins TRBV4-2 to TRBJ1-2, with D perhaps matching TRBD1 (5 bases). Germline V gives CDR1 LGHNA, CDR2 YNFKEQ. The CDR3 is made up of 15 amino acids. V was clipped by 0 bases and J by 4 bases, with 12 bases between them. The CDR3 loop reads CASSQERDPPYGYTF. In DNA form, the CDR3 reads TGTGCCAGCAGCCAAGAGAGGGACCCACCCTATGGCTACACCTTC.

This clone was observed once. The rearrangement links TRBV10-2 to TRBJ1-2; TRBD1 matches at 9 bases. The J segment lost 5 bases and the V segment lost 11 bases, leaving 6 bases of the junction unmatched. CDR1 WSHSY and CDR2 SAAADI come from the germline V gene. The CDR3 is 12 residues long. The CDR3: CAGTGGPYGYTF. The CDR3 DNA is TGCGCCGGTACAGGGGGCCCTTATGGCTACACCTTC.

The J gene is TRBJ2-7, the V gene TRBV5-1; 9 bases align to TRBD1. This CDR3 has 14 residues. Germline assignment: CDR1 SGHRS and CDR2 YFSETQ. Trimming took 1 base from V and 6 from J; bases not matched to a gene: 5. CDR3 nucleotide sequence: TGCGCCAGCAGCTTGTCCGGGACAGGGCCCGAGCAGTACTTC. Translating it yields CASSLSGTGPEQYF.

V gene TRBV20-1 combines with J gene TRBJ2-1; D is perhaps TRBD2 (6 bases). V was clipped by 6 bases and J by 8 bases, with 8 bases between them. This CDR3 region has 10 residues. Germline assignment: CDR1 DFQATT and CDR2 SNEGSKA (reference sequence). The CDR3 coding sequence is TGCAGTGCATGGAGGGATGAGCAGTTCTTC. Amino acids: CSAWRDEQFF.

This clone was observed a handful of times. V gene TRBV21-1 combines with J gene TRBJ1-5. TRBV21-1 is noted as a pseudogene. The CDR3 has 14 residues. In nucleotides, the CDR3 is TGTGCCAGCAGCTATACAGGGGAGGGTTCACCCCAGCATTTT. Translation gives CASSYTGEGSPQHF.

This clone has only one observation. The rearrangement joins TRBV2 to TRBJ2-3; D may correspond to TRBD1 or TRBD2 (5 bases each). Deletions cut 8 bases from V and 0 bases from J, with 12 bases between. Germline V gives CDR1 SNHLY, CDR2 FYNNEI. The CDR3 has 14 residues. CDR3 sequence reads: CASGGRVSTDTQYF. The CDR3 DNA sequence: TGTGCCAGCGGGGGTCGGGTCAGCACAGATACGCAGTATTTT.

This chain connects TRBV5-6 to TRBJ2-6; no clear D gene. The CDR3 totals 15 residues. V was pared by 4 bases and J by 0 bases, with 8 bases between. CDR1 SGHDT and CDR2 YYEEEE come from the germline V gene. For the CDR3, the DNA is TGTGCCAGCAGCCCACGTAACTCTGGGGCCAACGTCCTGACTTTC. The encoded protein is CASSPRNSGANVLTF.

The sample holds a few counts of this clone. The chain joins TRBV7-8 to TRBJ1-1; 8 positions match TRBD1. The germline CDR1 and CDR2 sequences are SGHVS and FQNEAQ. The junction had 6 bases not matched to a gene; V was cut back by 5 bases and J by 1 base. The length of the CDR3 is 15 residues. The CDR3 bases are TGTGCCAGCAGCCCCCAGGGGGCGCGGAACACTGAAGCTTTCTTT. As protein: CASSPQGARNTEAFF.

The CDR3 DNA reads TGTGCCAGCAGCTTAGTAGGTGGGGTGGCCAAAAACATTCAGTACTTC. Amino acids: CASSLVGGVAKNIQYF. The J gene is TRBJ2-4, the V gene TRBV7-2; D gene uncertain. CDR1 and CDR2 from the germline V gene are SGHTA and FQGNSA. With 1 base removed from V and 1 base from J, the gap between germline ends came to 11 bases. This CDR3 is 16 amino acids long. Together with reference TRBV7-2 and TRBJ2-4, the CDR3 gives the full variable domain: GAGVSQSPSNKVTEKGKDVELRCDPISGHTALYWYRQSLGQGLEFLIYFQGNSAPDKSGLPSDRFSAERTGGSVSTLTIQRTQQEDSAVYLCASSLVGGVAKNIQYFGAGTRLSVL.

The chain uses TRBV4-1 and TRBJ2-1; the D is unclear. The CDR3 is 15 residues long. Germline lookup yields CDR1 MGHRA and CDR2 YSYEKL. Trimming took 0 bases from V and 0 from J, leaving 6 bases between them. CDR3 in amino acids: CASSQDRVSYNEQFF. DNA for the CDR3: TGCGCCAGCAGCCAAGACCGGGTCTCCTACAATGAGCAGTTCTTC.

The chain couples TRBV19 to TRBJ2-3; D unclear. CDR3 length equals 15 residues. From germline, CDR1 is LNHDA and CDR2 SQIVND (reference sequence). V shed 6 bases and J shed 0 bases, with 13 bases lying between them. CDR3 amino acids: CASSRAGASTDTQYF. The CDR3 nucleotides are TGTGCCAGTAGCCGAGCAGGAGCTAGCACAGATACGCAGTATTTT.

This chain connects TRBV5-1 to TRBJ2-1, with TRBD2 identical over 7 bases. The V gene end was trimmed by 0 bases and the J gene end by 1 base; junction bases not matched to a gene: 4. The germline V gene has CDR1 SGHRS and CDR2 YFSETQ. This CDR3 has 16 residues. CDR3 protein: CASSLASGTSYNEQFF. The CDR3 region has the DNA TGCGCCAGCAGCTTGGCCAGCGGGACTTCCTACAATGAGCAGTTCTTC.

The gene calls are TRBV11-2 and TRBJ2-4, with D possibly TRBD1 on 6 matching bases. This CDR3 has 15 amino acids. Germline V lookup: CDR1 SGHAT, CDR2 FQNNGV. V shed 5 bases and J shed 8 bases, with 19 bases lying between them. In DNA, the CDR3 is TGTGCCAGCAGCCCGCTGACAGGACGGTTGGACATTCAGTACTTC. Amino acid sequence: CASSPLTGRLDIQYF.

This rearrangement joins TRBV28 to TRBJ1-1; unclear D gene. Germline V lookup: CDR1 MDHEN, CDR2 SYDVKM. The CDR3 runs to 12 residues. Trimming removed 3 bases from V and 9 bases from J, with 11 bases in between. CDR3 coding DNA: TGTGCCAGCAGTTTCGATGGGGTAAAAGCTTTCTTT. It translates to CASSFDGVKAFF.

The V gene is TRBV18, the J gene TRBJ1-3, with TRBD1 matching 9 bases. Germline CDR1 reads KGHSH; CDR2 reads LQKENI. The length of the CDR3 is 16 residues. The V segment lost 6 bases and the J segment 8 bases; nucleotides outside the gene matches: 14. The CDR3 here is CASSQNPGTGMDTIYF. The DNA for the CDR3 is TGTGCCAGCTCCCAGAACCCCGGGACAGGGATGGACACCATATATTTT.

In nucleotides, the CDR3 is TGTGCCAGCAGCGTCCGGGACCGCCCTTACGAGCAGTACTTC. Encoded protein: CASSVRDRPYEQYF. The chain links TRBV9 to TRBJ2-7; D might be TRBD1 or TRBD2, each matching 5 bases. The germline V gene has CDR1 SGDLS and CDR2 YYNGEE. V was cut by 2 bases and J by 4 bases, with 13 bases left in between. The length of the CDR3 is 14 residues.

The genes are TRBV28 and TRBJ2-6; no definite D call. V lost 5 bases and J 0 bases, leaving 8 bases between the germline ends. Germline-derived CDR1 and CDR2 are MDHEN and SYDVKM. The CDR3 runs 15 residues. The CDR3 here is CASSKISSGANVLTF. Written as DNA, the CDR3 is TGTGCCAGCAGTAAAATCAGCTCTGGGGCCAACGTCCTGACTTTC.

This chain links TRBV30 with TRBJ2-7; D call uncertain. Germline lookup yields CDR1 GTSNPN and CDR2 SVGIG (reference sequence). The CDR3 covers 13 residues. V lost 2 bases to trimming and J lost 2 bases, with 10 bases between them. In DNA, the CDR3 is TGTGCCTGGAGTCTTAACACCCCCTACGAGCAGTACTTC. It translates to CAWSLNTPYEQYF. Full variable domain (rest looked up from reference TRBV30 and TRBJ2-7): SQTIHQWPATLVQPVGSPLSLECTVEGTSNPNLYWYRQAAGRGLQLLFYSVGIGQISSEVPQNLSASRPQDRQFILSSKKLLLSDSGFYLCAWSLNTPYEQYFGPGTRLTVT.

The genes are TRBV2 and TRBJ1-2, with TRBD1 identical over 7 bases. Per the germline V gene, CDR1 is SNHLY and CDR2 is FYNNEI. The CDR3 spans 13 residues. V dropped 3 bases and J dropped 8; count of bases not matched to a gene: 6. The CDR3 reads CASSETGFLGYTF. As DNA, the CDR3 is TGTGCCAGCAGTGAGACAGGGTTTCTAGGCTACACCTTC.

The V call is TRBV10-2, the J call TRBJ1-6, with TRBD1 matching over 10 bases. The CDR3 sequence is 16 residues long. The V gene's germline CDR1 is WSHSY and CDR2 SAAADI. Trimming at V came to 4 bases and at J to 9 bases, leaving 9 bases not matched to a gene. The CDR3: CASSATGGRLGSPLHF. As DNA, the CDR3 is TGCGCCAGCAGTGCGACAGGGGGCCGGTTGGGTTCACCCCTCCACTTT.

The gene calls are TRBV30 and TRBJ2-5; no definite D call. CDR1 and CDR2 (germline): GTSNPN, SVGIG (reference sequence). This CDR3 has 13 amino acids. V was pared by 0 bases and J by 6 bases, with 11 bases between. The chain's CDR3 is CAWSVSGAKTQYF. The CDR3, as DNA: TGTGCCTGGAGTGTATCCGGAGCTAAGACCCAGTACTTC.

The V gene is TRBV5-1, the J gene TRBJ2-7; D may be TRBD1 (5 bases). V dropped 1 base and J dropped 4 bases, with 15 bases sitting between them. This CDR3 region has 15 residues. Per germline, CDR1 SGHRS and CDR2 YFSETQ. CDR3 DNA: TGCGCCAGCAGCTTGAGCCCAGGGCCCCAGTACGAGCAGTACTTC. Its translation: CASSLSPGPQYEQYF.

The rearrangement links TRBV29-1 to TRBJ2-7, with TRBD1 as a possible D gene (5 bases). The V end lost 5 bases, the J end lost 3 bases, and 14 bases lay between the germline ends. The CDR3 runs to 13 residues. Germline V gene lookup returns CDR1 SQVTM and CDR2 ANQGSEA. In nucleotides, the CDR3 is TGCAGCGTTCCCGGCGCAGGGAACTACGAGCAGTACTTC. It encodes CSVPGAGNYEQYF.

Comments on this clone: Other DNA variants within this sample encode the same CDR3. The chain is built from TRBV10-3 and TRBJ2-1; tentative D call: TRBD2 (6 bases). V lost 4 bases, J lost 7 bases, and 11 bases lay in between. Per the germline V gene, CDR1 is ENHRY and CDR2 is SYGVKD. This CDR3 is 13 amino acids long. The CDR3, as DNA: TGTGCCATCAGTGGCGGGCGGGATAATGAGCAGTTCTTC. Amino acid sequence: CAISGGRDNEQFF.

The genes are TRBV30 and TRBJ2-5; either TRBD1 or TRBD2 may fit D (5 bases each). This CDR3 region has 13 residues. Germline CDR1 reads GTSNPN; CDR2 reads SVGIG (reference sequence). V dropped 5 bases and J dropped 5 bases, with 15 bases sitting between them. CDR3 sequence (DNA): TGTGCCTGGTCCGGGAACTGGGGGGAGACCCAGTACTTC. It specifies CAWSGNWGETQYF.